This entry concerns a single T cell receptor beta chain. This clonotype qualifies as medium-sized (0.01 to 0.1%). Its specific antigen is unknown. Base quality data are lacking; no much larger clone is found one base away. In the paper's terms, the time point label means: 30 days after allogeneic hematopoietic stem cell transplantation. At 30 days after allogeneic hematopoietic stem cell transplantation, peripheral blood mononuclear cells were collected from the patients. The record originates from a study of regulatory T cells after allogeneic stem cell transplantation (dated by TCRdb to between 2017 and 2018). Background on the whole study: Each patient's group depended on whether acute graft-versus-host disease developed within 100 days after stem cell transplantation. Conventional CD4+ T cells defined as CD4+CD25+/-CD127+ were also sorted and TCR-sequenced for comparison in the study. The regulatory T-cell TCR repertoire after allogeneic stem cell transplantation was compared between patients with and without acute graft-versus-host disease. CD4+CD25+CD127- regulatory T cells were isolated from patient PBMCs by fluorescence-activated cell sorting. Beyond this particular receptor, the publication reports: Conventional CD4+ T-cell repertoire diversity did not differ significantly between patients with and without graft-versus-host disease. Because the patient sample size was small, the findings needed to be validated in a larger cohort. In non-GvHD patients, the top 10 regulatory T-cell clones took up a significantly larger share of the repertoire, which suggests expansion of presumably allo-specific protective clones. No regulatory T-cell clones were shared by all patients, and sorted cell numbers did not correlate significantly with the inverse Simpson index. The regulatory T-cell TCR repertoire was less diverse and more focused in patients without graft-versus-host disease than in patients with graft-versus-host disease.

The sequencer was an Illumina MiSeq. The SMARTer RACE cDNA Amplification kit was used to reverse transcribe the RNA, and the TCR beta CDR3 region was then amplified. RNA from sorted cells was extracted with the RNeasy Mini Kit. TCR beta amplicons were sequenced using Illumina paired-end sequencing. The original pipeline was this. MiXCR, VDJtools and the tcR R package were the tools used to analyze the TCR repertoire. The inverse Simpson index was used to measure diversity, and clones were grouped as rare, small, medium or expanded based on each clone's proportion of the repertoire. The public reads were quality trimmed at Q25 with fastp and then assembled into clones with MiXCR by TCRdb, keeping productive beta chains. Under each unique CDR3 protein, matching rows form one entry showing the most common genes and DNA. The V and J calls come from TCRdb's annotation, not from the publication. The sample table contains 850 to 1,100 distinct CDR3 sequences; only one count was recorded for less than 20% of them. 12% of the sample is held by the ten biggest clonotypes.

Taken from cysteine to phenylalanine, the CDR3 has 12 residues. CDR3 DNA is the only sequence kept; it has 36 bases, read in frame from the first base. V is shortened by 2 bases, J by 5 bases, and the region joining them spans 6 bases. From the germline V gene, CDR1 is KGHSH and CDR2 is LQKENI. The sequence derives from a human patient who had an allogeneic stem cell transplant, so the T cells may come from the graft donor. The specimen was sorted CD4+ T cells from blood (whether regulatory or conventional is not recorded), collected 30 days after allogeneic stem cell transplant. This chain joins TRBV18 to TRBJ2-5; confidence is insufficient to name the D gene. The DNA sequence is TGTGCCAGCTCACCAAGACGTGAGACCCAGTACTTC. It is translated as CASSPRRETQYF.